This TCR beta chain was documented in a study of blood T cells in healthy people across ages (dated by TCRdb to the mid-2010s). Notes on the research overall: In model experiments, template switching captured roughly one uniquely barcoded TCR beta cDNA molecule for every two T cells. Using deep sequencing normalized with unique cDNA molecular identifiers, the study measured how TCR beta repertoire diversity changes with age. Two additional independent replicas of 1 million unique cDNA reads from the same blood draw were analyzed for two donors (one aged 18 to 29 and one aged 80 or older). To avoid experimental bias, donors of different ages were randomly spread across the sequencing lanes. Four age groups were formed from the donors: young (average roughly 15 years), middle-aged (approximately 39), aged (62) and long-lived (less than 85). Findings and caveats that apply to the study as a whole: Observed TCR beta diversity per million T cells fell roughly linearly with age, and a significant reduction was already apparent by age around 40. Estimates of total diversity from one million sequenced T cells were regarded as lower bounds and underestimates. A strong correlation was found between observed TCR beta diversity and the percentage of naive T cells measured by flow cytometry. Compared with the aged group, more naive CD4+ T cells, fewer expanded clones and increased TCR diversity were shown by the long-lived group, suggesting age selection. Bulk unsorted PBMC profiling prevented conclusive comparison of naive and antigen-experienced compartments. The CMV infection status of donors was not known, potentially confounding age-related changes in expanded clonotypes.

The library was obtained by 5' RACE. A second PCR of about 6 to 11 cycles was performed with a sample-barcoded 5' primer and a J-beta primer mix. A unique molecular identifier was introduced onto each TCR beta cDNA molecule by a template-switch 5' adaptor carrying 12 random nucleotides. Each sample yielded at least 2.5 million CDR3-containing paired-end reads. The Mint cDNA synthesis kit, primed by a TRBC-specific oligonucleotide, was used to synthesize first-strand cDNA from all RNA. Following uracil-DNA glycosylase treatment, a first 18-cycle PCR with universal primers M1SS and BC2_uni_R was performed on all cDNA. As for the original processing: For normalization, 1 million high-quality reads, each with a distinct molecular identifier, were randomly selected from each sample. Reads sharing molecular identifiers were discarded rather than binned into consensus sequences. MiTCR, run with a Q25 quality threshold and the strictest error-elimination algorithm, handled CDR3 identification, clonotype clustering and error correction. A nonparametric unseen species model with Euler transformation was used to estimate lower-bound total TCR beta diversity. TCRdb handled the public reads itself, with Q25 trimming in fastp and clone calling in MiXCR, and kept productive beta chains. When rows share a CDR3 protein, they turn into one entry using the most common DNA and genes. V and J calls and clone size were set by TCRdb, not the authors. Within this sample are 1,800,000 or so distinct CDR3 sequences, with about 39% of them counted one time only. About 23% of the sample lies in the top ten.

The roughly 39 donors, aged about 6 to 95 years, were systemically healthy Caucasian individuals from Russia. Ten milliliters of peripheral blood were drawn from each donor into EDTA-treated Vacutainer tubes. PBMCs were isolated by Ficoll-Paque density-gradient centrifugation, with at least 6 million obtained per sample. Trizol reagent was used to extract total RNA from the PBMCs, yielding at least 5.5 micrograms per sample. The percentages of naive CD45RAhigh/CD27high T cells were determined by flow cytometry on a PBMC aliquot from every donor. This clonotype was seen a handful of times. Its antigen specificity is not known. It has no much larger one-base neighbor in the sample; base qualities were not kept. In the germline V gene, CDR1 corresponds to MNHEY and CDR2 to SVGEGT. Measured from the cysteine to the phenylalanine, the CDR3 is 13 residues long. The CDR3 DNA has 39 bases and is translated from base 1. V loses 0 bases, J loses 6 bases, and the germline ends lie 8 bases apart.

Sequenced material: blood. The sequence was obtained from a human donor in good health. The V and J segments used are TRBV6-2 or TRBV6-3 and TRBJ1-2; the D segment cannot be called with confidence. The base sequence is TGTGCCAGCAGTTACTCGACCAGAGATGGCTACACCTTC. This translates into CASSYSTRDGYTF.